These 32 T cell receptor beta chains share one sample of origin, sequenced in a study of Graves' ophthalmopathy and Graves' hyperthyroidism (dated by TCRdb to the late 2010s). This sample was sequenced with an Illumina HiSeq 2000. For repertoire sequencing, the TCR beta CDR3 regions were amplified from RNA transcripts. The first round was an RT-PCR using HTBI primers with the Qiagen OneStep RT-PCR kit, and this first round was followed by a second-round multiplex PCR, then size selection and purification. TCRdb's own reprocessing of the public reads used fastp at Q25 and MiXCR and kept productive beta chains. Every CDR3 protein is listed once, alongside the most common genes and DNA of its rows. Within this sample are tens of thousands of distinct CDR3 sequences, with approximately 50% of them counted one time only. In total, the top ten clones hold roughly 25% of the sample. Sequencing used peripheral blood. The receptor source for this set is an adult woman with stable Graves' hyperthyroidism.

The chain combines TRBV2 with TRBJ2-5, with TRBD2 matching 12 bases. There are 16 residues in the CDR3. V was clipped by 5 bases and J by 5 bases; unmatched bases: 9. Germline lookup yields CDR1 SNHLY and CDR2 FYNNEI. CDR3 in amino acids: CASSLPSGRAWETQYF. DNA of the CDR3: TGTGCCAGCAGTTTGCCTAGCGGGAGGGCCTGGGAGACCCAGTACTTC. The full variable domain, its missing parts supplied by reference TRBV2 and TRBJ2-5, is EPEVTQTPSHQVTQMGQEVILRCVPISNHLYFYWYRQILGQKVEFLVSFYNNEISEKSEIFDDQFSVERPDGSNFTLKIRSTKLEDSAMYFCASSLPSGRAWETQYFGPGTRLLVL.

The chain combines TRBV7-9 with TRBJ1-4, with TRBD1 matching over 7 bases. The V and J ends lost 5 bases and 13 bases, in that order; junction bases with no gene match: 13. There are 14 residues in the CDR3. CDR1 and CDR2 from the germline V gene are SEHNR and FQNEAQ (reference sequence). CDR3 bases: TGTGCCAGCAGCATCGAGGGGGACAGTCCCCTACTGTTTTTT. Protein: CASSIEGDSPLLFF.

V and J are TRBV7-3 and TRBJ2-7; 8 positions agree with TRBD1. The CDR3 has 14 amino acids. V dropped 2 bases and J dropped 5; count of bases not matched to a gene: 5. The V gene's germline CDR1 is SGHTA and CDR2 FQGTGA. The CDR3 DNA sequence: TGTGCCAGCAGCTTAGGTGCAGGGGGCGACGAGCAGTACTTC. It encodes CASSLGAGGDEQYF.

In this sample, this clonotype turned up many times. V gene TRBV6-5 combines with J gene TRBJ1-1, with D hard to call. The V gene's germline CDR1 is MNHEY and CDR2 SVGAGI. This CDR3 is built from 13 residues. Trimming took off 2 bases at V and 0 bases at J, with 4 bases between the two ends. DNA of the CDR3: TGTGCCAGCAGTTACGAGGTGAACACTGAAGCTTTCTTT. This gives the protein CASSYEVNTEAFF.

In regard to this clonotype: One end of the junction is discordant with germline, which a read error may explain. This chain joins TRBV20-1 and TRBJ1-5; the D is unclear. CDR3 length equals 16 residues. Germline CDR1 and CDR2: DFQATT and SNEGSKA (reference sequence). CDR3 residues: CSARDRAWGVNQSQHF. DNA of the CDR3: TGCAGTGCTAGGGACCGTGCATGGGGTGTCAATCAGTCCCAGCATTTT.

This clonotype was counted many times. The chain uses TRBV10-3 and TRBJ2-2; the D gene is possibly TRBD2 (6 bases). The CDR3 spans 15 residues. The germline V and J ends were trimmed by 7 bases and 3 bases, with 15 bases remaining between them. CDR1 is ENHRY, CDR2 SYGVKD, per germline. CDR3: CAITHSWGDTGELFF. In DNA, the CDR3 is TGTGCCATCACTCACTCCTGGGGGGACACCGGGGAGCTGTTTTTT.

The chain joins TRBV7-3 to TRBJ1-1; 8 positions match TRBD1. The CDR3 has 14 residues. The V gene's germline CDR1 is SGHTA and CDR2 FQGTGA. J lost 8 bases, V lost 2 bases, and 7 bases had no gene match. CDR3 region: CASSLGAGGVEAFF. For the CDR3, the DNA is TGTGCCAGCAGCTTAGGTGCAGGGGGCGTGGAAGCTTTCTTT. The full variable domain, rest sourced from reference TRBV7-3 and TRBJ1-1, is GAGVSQTPSNKVTEKGKYVELRCDPISGHTALYWYRQSLGQGPEFLIYFQGTGAADDSGLPNDRFFAVRPEGSVSTLKIQRTERGDSAVYLCASSLGAGGVEAFFGQGTRLTVV.

This clonotype was counted at least ten times. CDR3 sequence (DNA): TGTGCCAGCAGCTTAGTTGGCACTGAAGCTTTCTTT. Amino acids: CASSLVGTEAFF. The V and J genes are TRBV11-2 and TRBJ1-1, with unresolved D. Germline V gene data show CDR1 as SGHAT and CDR2 as FQNNGV. V lost 1 base and J lost 4, with 4 bases in between. This CDR3 comprises 12 residues. Combining the CDR3 with reference TRBV11-2 and TRBJ1-1 gives the whole variable domain EAGVAQSPRYKIIEKRQSVAFWCNPISGHATLYWYQQILGQGPKLLIQFQNNGVVDDSQLPKDRFSAERLKGVDSTLKIQPAKLEDSAVYLCASSLVGTEAFFGQGTRLTVV.

This clonotype qualifies as medium-sized. V is TRBV10-2 and J is TRBJ2-5; the match to TRBD1 covers 10 bases. Germline V lookup: CDR1 WSHSY, CDR2 SAAADI. V lost 7 bases to trimming and J lost 5 bases; unmatched junction nucleotides: 16. The CDR3 sequence is 17 residues long. The CDR3 nucleotides are TGCGCCAGCACGACCGGACAATTGACAGGGGGCGGGGAGACCCAGTACTTC. This gives the protein CASTTGQLTGGGETQYF.

This chain connects TRBV7-2 to TRBJ1-1, with 8 bases identical to TRBD1. Germline V gene lookup returns CDR1 SGHTA and CDR2 FQGNSA. With 6 bases clipped from V and 4 bases from J, the junction kept 7 bases outside the gene matches. The CDR3 is 14 amino acids. The DNA for the CDR3 is TGTGCCAGCAGAACCGGGACAGGCGCCACTGAAGCTTTCTTT. As protein: CASRTGTGATEAFF.

This chain joins TRBV7-2 and TRBJ1-1, with TRBD1 matching over 10 bases. This CDR3 has 15 residues. Germline V gene lookup returns CDR1 SGHTA and CDR2 FQGNSA. The ends lost 2 bases at V and 10 bases at J; junction bases unmatched: 10. The CDR3 reads CASSLYWGQGRIAFF. The CDR3 DNA reads TGTGCCAGCAGCTTATATTGGGGACAGGGGAGGATAGCTTTCTTT.

V and J are TRBV2 and TRBJ1-2; 8 positions agree with TRBD1. Germline V CDR1 and CDR2: SNHLY, FYNNEI. The J segment lost 3 bases and the V segment lost 6 bases, leaving 3 bases of the junction unmatched. The CDR3 runs to 13 residues. DNA of the CDR3: TGTGCCAGCAGCGGACAGGGCTACTATGGCTACACCTTC. It specifies CASSGQGYYGYTF.

The chain carries TRBV29-1 and TRBJ2-7; a weak D match, TRBD2 (5 bases). Germline V lookup: CDR1 SQVTM, CDR2 ANQGSEA. The CDR3 contains 14 residues. V shed 6 bases and J shed 5 bases, with 20 bases lying between them. CDR3 sequence reads: CSVLRRGIHDEQYF. In nucleotides, the CDR3 is TGCAGCGTCCTCCGCCGGGGAATTCACGACGAGCAGTACTTC.

The V and J genes are TRBV15 and TRBJ2-2; a weak D match, TRBD2 (6 bases). Germline V gene lookup returns CDR1 LNHNV and CDR2 YYDKDF (reference sequence). CDR3 length: 14 amino acids. Trimming took off 2 bases at V and 7 bases at J, with 11 bases between the two ends. The CDR3 is CATSRSLARGELFF. As DNA, the CDR3 is TGTGCCACCAGCAGAAGCCTAGCGCGCGGGGAGCTGTTTTTT.

CDR3 in DNA: TGCGCCAGCAGTGAGGGGACAGGGGGCGCATCTGGCTACACCTTC. Protein sequence: CASSEGTGGASGYTF. The chain joins TRBV10-1 to TRBJ1-2, with 12 bases aligning to TRBD1. This CDR3 comprises 15 residues. V gave up 2 bases and J gave up 7 bases; unmatched junction bases: 5. From germline, CDR1 is WNHNN and CDR2 SYGVQD (reference sequence).

This clonotype was detected ten times or more. In nucleotides, the CDR3 is TGTGCCAGCAGTTTATCAAGGGTGAGCAATCAGCCCCAGCATTTT. It is translated as CASSLSRVSNQPQHF. V usage is TRBV27 and J usage is TRBJ1-5; D is uncertain. The CDR3 consists of 15 residues. Germline CDR1 MNHEY, CDR2 SMNVEV (reference sequence). Trimming removed 0 bases at V and 1 base at J, with 7 bases between.

J is TRBJ2-7 and V is TRBV6-5; TRBD1 matches at 8 bases. J was trimmed by 6 bases and V by 0 bases; bases with no gene match: 10. This CDR3 comprises 16 residues. Germline-derived CDR1 and CDR2 are MNHEY and SVGAGI. CDR3 DNA sequence: TGTGCCAGCAGTTACTCCTTCTTCGACAGGGGCGGCGAGCAGTACTTC. This gives the protein CASSYSFFDRGGEQYF.

As concerns this clonotype: A much larger clone lies a single base off, so this may be a read error. The chain employs TRBV6-5 and TRBJ2-3; D is possibly TRBD2 (5 bases). The length of the CDR3 is 15 residues. The germline gives CDR1 MNHEY, CDR2 SVGAGI. The V end lost 3 bases, the J end lost 6 bases, and 16 bases lay between the germline ends. In DNA form, the CDR3 reads TGTGCCAGCAGTTATAGGGCAGAGAGGGCGGATACGCAGTATTTT. This sequence encodes CASSYRAERADTQYF.

This clonotype has at least ten counts. One end of the junction does not line up with germline, which may come from a read error. V usage is TRBV20-1 and J usage is TRBJ1-4; TRBD1 agrees at 9 bases. The germline V gene encodes CDR1 DFQATT and CDR2 SNEGSKA (reference sequence). This CDR3 has 18 residues. The CDR3 sequence: CSAFRWDRELATNEKPFF. CDR3 nucleotides: TGCAGTGCTTTTAGGTGGGACAGGGAGTTAGCAACTAATGAAAAACCGTTTTTT.

This clonotype was counted at least ten times. The J gene is TRBJ1-5, the V gene TRBV19; D might be TRBD1 (6 bases). V lost 1 base to trimming and J lost 0 bases, with 10 bases between them. Germline V gives CDR1 LNHDA, CDR2 SQIVND (reference sequence). CDR3 size: 16 residues. In DNA form, the CDR3 reads TGTGCCAGTAGTATAGGGACAGTGTATAGCAATCAGCCCCAGCATTTT. It encodes CASSIGTVYSNQPQHF.

This clonotype was recorded a few times. V is TRBV20-1 and J is TRBJ2-5, with 8 bases matching TRBD2. V was clipped by 7 bases and J by 2 bases; unmatched bases: 12. CDR1 and CDR2 from the germline V gene are DFQATT and SNEGSKA (reference sequence). CDR3 length equals 15 residues. The CDR3 protein is CSVTGTSGSQETQYF. The CDR3 nucleotides are TGCAGTGTGACGGGAACTAGCGGATCACAAGAGACCCAGTACTTC.

This clonotype was counted once. The chain combines TRBV20-1 with TRBJ1-1; 7 nucleotides line up with TRBD1. The CDR3 covers 12 residues. The junction had 0 bases not matched to a gene; V was cut back by 1 base and J by 4 bases. Looked up from germline, CDR1 is DFQATT and CDR2 is SNEGSKA (reference sequence). CDR3: CSARAGGTEAFF. The CDR3 bases are TGCAGTGCTAGAGCAGGGGGCACTGAAGCTTTCTTT.

CDR3 DNA sequence: TGTGCCAGCAGCTTCGGGGCCGTCTATGGCTACACCTTC. Its protein product is CASSFGAVYGYTF. V and J are TRBV5-6 and TRBJ1-2; D is possibly TRBD1 (5 bases). The V and J ends lost 2 bases and 4 bases respectively, with 9 bases between them. Looked up from germline, CDR1 is SGHDT and CDR2 is YYEEEE. The CDR3 has 13 residues.

The chain links TRBV5-6 to TRBJ2-7; D possibly corresponds to TRBD2 (5 bases). V lost 4 bases to trimming and J lost 3 bases, with 8 bases between them. This CDR3 is 12 amino acids long. Germline values: CDR1 SGHDT, CDR2 YYEEEE. The CDR3 spells CASSAGLYEQYF. The CDR3, as DNA: TGTGCCAGCAGCGCAGGACTCTACGAGCAGTACTTC.

Concerning this clonotype: The CDR3 end shows no conserved phenylalanine or tryptophan, and so a read error is likely. This rearrangement joins TRBV5-5 to TRBJ2-5; tentative D call: TRBD1 (6 bases). The germline CDR1 and CDR2 sequences are SGHKS and YYEKEE (reference sequence). CDR3 length: 13 residues. Between the trimmed V and J ends, which lost 4 bases and 7 bases, there was a span of 14 bases. The CDR3 DNA reads TGTGCCAGCAGCCTAGGACAGCTAGGGACCCAGTACCTC. Residues: CASSLGQLGTQYL.

The chain is built from TRBV29-1 and TRBJ1-2; D may be TRBD1 (5 bases). V lost 7 bases, J lost 4 bases, and 10 bases lay in between. This CDR3 has 11 residues. The germline V gene has CDR1 SQVTM and CDR2 ANQGSEA. Here the CDR3 reads CSDGGRYGYTF. CDR3 bases: TGCAGCGACGGGGGACGCTATGGCTACACCTTC.

This clonotype was counted at least ten times. V is TRBV28 and J is TRBJ2-7, with D possibly TRBD2 on 6 matching bases. Per germline, CDR1 MDHEN and CDR2 SYDVKM. There are 16 residues in the CDR3. The V and J ends lost 7 bases and 6 bases respectively, with 25 bases between them. The CDR3, as DNA: TGTGCCAGCAACAACATCGAGGTGACGGGAGTCGGCGAGCAGTACTTC. Translating gives CASNNIEVTGVGEQYF.

Details on this clonotype: The junction does not match germline at one end; this may be a read error. The chain recombines TRBV2 with TRBJ1-5, with 8 bases aligning to TRBD1. The CDR3 has 17 residues. Per germline, CDR1 SNHLY and CDR2 FYNNEI. The CDR3 DNA follows: TGCGCCAGCAGCCACCCTCGGGGACAGGATGTCAATCAGCCCCAGCATTTT. Translated, it gives CASSHPRGQDVNQPQHF. Together with reference TRBV2 and TRBJ1-5, the CDR3 gives the full variable domain: EPEVTQTPSHQVTQMGQEVILRCVPISNHLYFYWYRQILGQKVEFLVSFYNNEISEKSEIFDDQFSVERPDGSNFTLKIRSTKLEDSAMYFCASSHPRGQDVNQPQHFGDGTRLSIL.

This clonotype was counted ten times or more. The chain employs TRBV2 and TRBJ1-4; D perhaps matches TRBD1 (6 bases). V shed 7 bases and J shed 4 bases, with 10 bases lying between them. In germline, CDR1 is SNHLY, CDR2 FYNNEI. The CDR3 is 13 residues long. The CDR3 sequence is CASTGQFNEKLFF. CDR3 nucleotide sequence: TGTGCCAGCACAGGACAGTTTAATGAAAAACTGTTTTTT.

The genes are TRBV7-2 and TRBJ1-1; unclear D gene. The ends were cut back, 2 bases at V and 5 bases at J, with 9 bases in the middle. This CDR3 is built from 13 residues. Germline CDR1 and CDR2: SGHTA and FQGNSA. The CDR3 nucleotides read TGTGCCAGCAGCTTACGGATGAGGACTGAAGCTTTCTTT. It codes for CASSLRMRTEAFF. The whole variable domain, filled in from reference TRBV7-2 and TRBJ1-1, reads GAGVSQSPSNKVTEKGKDVELRCDPISGHTALYWYRQSLGQGLEFLIYFQGNSAPDKSGLPSDRFSAERTGGSVSTLTIQRTQQEDSAVYLCASSLRMRTEAFFGQGTRLTVV.

V usage is TRBV20-1 and J usage is TRBJ1-2; 12 bases fit TRBD1. The CDR3 runs 15 residues. CDR1 is DFQATT, CDR2 SNEGSKA, per germline (reference sequence). J was trimmed by 8 bases and V by 6 bases; bases with no gene match: 13. The CDR3 region is CSAERGTGGAAGYTF. The CDR3, as DNA: TGCAGTGCGGAGAGGGGGACAGGGGGCGCGGCAGGCTACACCTTC.

This clonotype has at least ten counts. V is TRBV28 and J is TRBJ1-1, with D perhaps TRBD1 (5 bases). This CDR3 has 15 amino acids. The germline CDR1 and CDR2 sequences are MDHEN and SYDVKM. Deletions cut 1 base from V and 5 bases from J, with 14 bases between. The CDR3: CASSLSLGWGTEAFF. CDR3 bases: TGTGCCAGCAGTTTATCTCTGGGGTGGGGGACTGAAGCTTTCTTT.